This T cell receptor beta chain was recovered during a study of Ad26.COV2.S vaccination and SARS-CoV-2 variants. Study-wide findings and caveats: An underestimation of total T cell responses may have resulted from the TCR breadth and depth analyses.

The protocol was immunoSEQ multiplex PCR, while the TCRdb copy is restricted to in-frame clones and leaves out a portion. The table has approximately 400,000 clones, more than 75% seen once. Stated treatment: around 19 received Ad26.COV2.S at low or high dose, single or two shots; 5 received placebo; per-sample allocation not given. Vaccine and placebo recipients were sampled on day 63 after the first injection. Participants' vaccine, an Ad26 vector, delivered Wuhan-strain SARS-CoV-2 spike. Regarding this clone: Its antigen remains unidentified.

The sequences come from peripheral blood, collected in a trial of Ad26.COV2.S vaccine versus placebo. The TCR comes from a person between 18 and 65 years old who received the Ad26.COV2.S COVID-19 vaccine or a placebo.

The CDR3 sequence is CASSPMGRLNTGELFF. In nucleotides, the CDR3 is TGTGCCAGCTCACCAATGGGACGACTGAACACCGGGGAGCTGTTTTTT. This rearrangement joins TRBV18 to TRBJ2-2, with D perhaps TRBD1 or TRBD2 (5 bases each). This CDR3 is built from 16 residues. V shed 2 bases and J shed 1 base, with 11 bases lying between them. Per the germline V gene, CDR1 is KGHSH and CDR2 is LQKENI.